These 12 T cell receptor beta chains were all obtained from the same sample, sequenced in a study of cytomegalovirus exposure and HLA in healthy donors. PCR employed 60 Vbeta and 13 Jbeta primers. Generated by immunoSEQ multiplex PCR, the TCRdb table keeps only in-frame clones and is missing some. The sample consists of about 150,000 clones, 80% to 90% of them appearing once. Input material: PBMCs. These receptors were obtained from a male donor in good health and CMV-seronegative.

V usage is TRBV11-2 and J usage is TRBJ1-2; unclear D gene. The CDR3 loop spans 14 amino acids. V lost 0 bases to trimming and J lost 4 bases, with 9 bases between them. Germline V CDR1 and CDR2: SGHAT, FQNNGV. The CDR3 DNA sequence: TGTGCCAGCAGCTTAGATCGAGCCGCCTATGGCTACACCTTC. Protein sequence: CASSLDRAAYGYTF.

The chain employs TRBV9 and TRBJ2-7; 7 positions match TRBD2. The germline gives CDR1 SGDLS, CDR2 YYNGEE. The CDR3 spans 18 residues. With 0 bases clipped from V and 0 bases from J, the junction kept 12 bases outside the gene matches. CDR3 DNA sequence: TGTGCCAGCAGCGTAGACGTCGGGAGGCTGGGAAGCTCCTACGAGCAGTACTTC. It specifies CASSVDVGRLGSSYEQYF.

The V and J genes are TRBV28 and TRBJ2-4; 8 bases align to TRBD1. Germline CDR1 is MDHEN and CDR2 is SYDVKM. Trimming removed 6 bases from V and 9 bases from J; junction bases left unmatched: 1. The CDR3 consists of 11 residues. CDR3 bases: TGTGCCAGCAGGGACAGGGCCATTCAGTACTTC. The encoded protein is CASRDRAIQYF.

This clone was observed once. The V and J genes are TRBV10-3 and TRBJ2-5; the match to TRBD2 covers 10 bases. This CDR3 spans 21 amino acids. Trimming at V came to 8 bases and at J to 7 bases, leaving 31 bases not matched to a gene. Germline values: CDR1 ENHRY, CDR2 SYGVKD. This CDR3 is CAILGTSLGLALIWPRGTQYF. Written as DNA, the CDR3 is TGTGCCATCCTCGGGACTTCCCTGGGACTAGCGTTAATATGGCCCAGGGGGACCCAGTACTTC.

This sequence joins TRBV4-1 and TRBJ2-7, with 8 bases identical to TRBD1. CDR1 MGHRA and CDR2 YSYEKL come from the germline V gene. There are 14 residues in the CDR3. The junction had 6 bases not matched to a gene; V was cut back by 8 bases and J by 0 bases. CDR3 residues: CASSIGQGSYEQYF. The CDR3 bases are TGCGCCAGCTCCATCGGACAGGGCTCCTACGAGCAGTACTTC.

The chain is built from TRBV10-3 and TRBJ1-5, with 7 bases identical to TRBD1. The CDR3 runs 15 residues. Germline lookup yields CDR1 ENHRY and CDR2 SYGVKD. After removal of 5 bases from V and 0 bases from J, the junction contained 4 bases not matched to a gene. This chain's CDR3 is CAISPGQDSNQPQHF. CDR3 DNA: TGTGCCATCAGTCCTGGACAGGATAGCAATCAGCCCCAGCATTTT.

The chain joins TRBV5-8 to TRBJ2-7, with 12 positions matching TRBD2. With V trimmed by 0 bases and J by 0 bases, 7 bases remained unmatched. The germline CDR1 and CDR2 sequences are SGHTS and YDEGEE. The CDR3 is 18 amino acids. CDR3 in amino acids: CASSLVPASGRVSYEQYF. Written as DNA, the CDR3 is TGTGCCAGCAGCTTGGTGCCGGCTAGCGGGAGGGTCTCCTACGAGCAGTACTTC.

This chain links TRBV5-1 with TRBJ2-7, with 11 bases that match TRBD2. The V gene end was trimmed by 2 bases and the J gene end by 5 bases; junction bases not matched to a gene: 6. Germline CDR1 and CDR2: SGHRS and YFSETQ. The CDR3 is 15 residues long. The CDR3 loop is CASSFLAGGQDEQYF. The CDR3 nucleotides read TGCGCCAGCAGCTTCTTAGCGGGAGGGCAGGACGAGCAGTACTTC.

The chain joins TRBV6-5 to TRBJ1-2; D is possibly TRBD1 (6 bases). This CDR3 comprises 14 residues. Germline V gene lookup returns CDR1 MNHEY and CDR2 SVGAGI. V lost 6 bases to trimming and J lost 4 bases, with 15 bases between them. In DNA form, the CDR3 reads TGTGCCAGCAGCCCCCCCCCGGACAGCTATGGCTACACCTTC. Amino acids: CASSPPPDSYGYTF.

This chain joins TRBV5-4 and TRBJ2-5; D ambiguous. Trimming cost V 4 bases and J 2 bases, with 15 bases left between them. This CDR3 comprises 15 residues. Germline CDR1 and CDR2: SGHNT and YYREEE (reference sequence). CDR3 DNA sequence: TGTGCCAGCAGCCGCCAGGCAGCTCTACAAGAGACCCAGTACTTC. It yields the protein CASSRQAALQETQYF.

J is TRBJ2-7 and V is TRBV2, with D maybe TRBD2 (7 bases). Per germline, CDR1 SNHLY and CDR2 FYNNEI. The CDR3 length is 13 residues. V lost 4 bases, J lost 6 bases, and 13 bases lay in between. CDR3 sequence reads: CASSVGGQAEQYF. DNA of the CDR3: TGTGCCAGCAGTGTCGGGGGGCAGGCCGAGCAGTACTTC.

V is TRBV9 and J is TRBJ1-2; D gene unclear. Germline assignment: CDR1 SGDLS and CDR2 YYNGEE. This CDR3 spans 11 amino acids. Trimming took off 3 bases at V and 7 bases at J, with 7 bases between the two ends. The CDR3 loop is CASSAPCGYTF. The CDR3 DNA reads TGTGCCAGCAGCGCCCCCTGTGGCTACACCTTC.